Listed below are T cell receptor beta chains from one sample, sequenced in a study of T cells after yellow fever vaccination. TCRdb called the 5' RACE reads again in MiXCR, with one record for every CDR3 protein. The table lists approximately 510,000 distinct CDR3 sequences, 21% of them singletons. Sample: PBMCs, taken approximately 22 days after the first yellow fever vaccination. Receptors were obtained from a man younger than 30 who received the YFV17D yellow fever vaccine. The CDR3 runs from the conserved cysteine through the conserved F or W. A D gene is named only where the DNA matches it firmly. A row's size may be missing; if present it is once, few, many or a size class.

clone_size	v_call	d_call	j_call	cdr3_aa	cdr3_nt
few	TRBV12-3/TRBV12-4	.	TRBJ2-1	CASTPRNEQFF	TGTGCCAGCACCCCCAGGAATGAGCAGTTCTTC
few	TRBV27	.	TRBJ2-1	CASSLDRLMNEQFF	TGTGCCAGCAGTTTAGACAGGCTTATGAATGAGCAGTTCTTC
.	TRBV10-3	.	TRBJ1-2	CAISAPLQGNGYTF	TGTGCCATCAGTGCCCCCTTACAGGGTAATGGCTACACCTTC
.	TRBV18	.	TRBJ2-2	CASSPVAATGELFF	TGTGCCAGCTCACCAGTGGCCGCCACCGGGGAGCTGTTTTTT
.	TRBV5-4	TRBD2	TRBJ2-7	CASSIGLGYSYEQYF	TGTGCCAGCAGCATCGGACTAGGCTACTCCTACGAGCAGTACTTC
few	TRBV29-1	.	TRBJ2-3	CSVEARSGTDTQYF	TGCAGCGTTGAAGCGCGGAGCGGCACAGATACGCAGTATTTT
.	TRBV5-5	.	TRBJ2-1	CASSRTDLNEQFF	TGTGCCAGCAGTCGGACAGACCTCAATGAGCAGTTCTTC
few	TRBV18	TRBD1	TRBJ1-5	CASSPGTGVSNQPQHF	TGTGCCAGCTCACCGGGGACAGGGGTTAGCAATCAGCCCCAGCATTTT
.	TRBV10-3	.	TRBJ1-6	CAISGTENSPLHF	TGTGCCATCAGTGGAACAGAGAATTCACCCCTCCATTTT
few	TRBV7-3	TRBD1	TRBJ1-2	CASSFSGGWQGYTF	TGTGCCAGCAGCTTTTCAGGGGGTTGGCAAGGCTACACCTTC
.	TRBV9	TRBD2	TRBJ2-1	CASSVDGSGGYNEQFF	TGTGCCAGCAGCGTAGATGGTAGCGGGGGTTACAATGAGCAGTTCTTC
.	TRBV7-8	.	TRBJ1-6	CASSLGVREGTYNSPLHF	TGTGCCAGCAGCTTAGGAGTCCGGGAGGGCACCTATAATTCACCCCTCCACTTT
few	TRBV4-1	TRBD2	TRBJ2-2	CASSQEMGLAGYTGELFF	TGCGCCAGCAGCCAAGAAATGGGACTAGCGGGGTACACCGGGGAGCTGTTTTTT
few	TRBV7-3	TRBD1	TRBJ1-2	CASSFRDRGGYTF	TGTGCCAGCAGTTTCCGGGACAGGGGGGGCTACACCTTC
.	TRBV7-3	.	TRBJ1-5	CASSTRPGQRMSGNQPQHF	TGTGCCAGCAGCACTCGACCCGGACAGAGAATGTCGGGCAATCAGCCCCAGCATTTT